This TCR beta chain was retrieved from a study of early stage breast cancer tumors. V lost 0 bases, J lost 4 bases, and 3 bases lay in between. This CDR3 has 12 amino acids. In germline, CDR1 is PRHDT, CDR2 FYEKMQ (reference sequence). Study-wide points: Compared with adjacent normal breast tissue, tumors showed around 2.7-fold greater T cell density and higher clonality.

As to this clone: Its specificity is not known. Other DNA sequences from this sample encode an identical CDR3 as well.

Blood replicates held 0.5 ug DNA, tumor or normal breast 1.5 ug, two each. Profiling relied on immunoSEQ multiplex PCR, and the TCRdb table lists in-frame clones only, not all of them. The table records about 63,000 clones, roughly 80% of them present only once. Sequencing was done on a sample of blood. The chain joins TRBV13 to TRBJ1-1; D not resolved. The receptor was derived from a person aged 30 to 39 with breast cancer. CDR3 protein: CASSLGRTEAFF. CDR3 in DNA: TGTGCCAGCAGCTTAGGCCGCACTGAAGCTTTCTTT.